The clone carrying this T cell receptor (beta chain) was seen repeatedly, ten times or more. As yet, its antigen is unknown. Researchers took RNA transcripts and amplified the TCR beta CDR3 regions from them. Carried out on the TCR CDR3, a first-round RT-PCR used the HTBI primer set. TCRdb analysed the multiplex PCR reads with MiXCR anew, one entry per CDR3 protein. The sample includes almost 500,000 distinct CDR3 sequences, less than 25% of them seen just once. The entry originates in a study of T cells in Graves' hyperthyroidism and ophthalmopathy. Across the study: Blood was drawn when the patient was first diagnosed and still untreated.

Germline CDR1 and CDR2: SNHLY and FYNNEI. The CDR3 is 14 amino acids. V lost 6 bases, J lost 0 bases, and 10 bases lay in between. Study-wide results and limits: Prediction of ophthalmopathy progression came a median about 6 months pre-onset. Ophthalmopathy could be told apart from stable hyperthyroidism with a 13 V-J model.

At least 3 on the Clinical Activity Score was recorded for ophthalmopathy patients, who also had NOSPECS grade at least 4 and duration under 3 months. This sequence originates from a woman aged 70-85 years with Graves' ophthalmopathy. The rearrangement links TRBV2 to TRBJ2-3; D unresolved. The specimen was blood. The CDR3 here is CASSMVPSTDTQYF. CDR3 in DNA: TGTGCCAGCAGCATGGTCCCTAGCACAGATACGCAGTATTTT. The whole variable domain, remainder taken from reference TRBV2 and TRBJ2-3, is EPEVTQTPSHQVTQMGQEVILRCVPISNHLYFYWYRQILGQKVEFLVSFYNNEISEKSEIFDDQFSVERPDGSNFTLKIRSTKLEDSAMYFCASSMVPSTDTQYFGPGTRLTVL.